The subject of this entry is one T cell receptor beta chain. Its antigen is as yet unknown. These data come from a study of cytomegalovirus exposure and HLA in healthy donors. Researchers ran the PCR with 60 Vbeta and 13 Jbeta primers. TCRdb keeps only in-frame clones here, not all; method: immunoSEQ multiplex PCR. The table includes about 160,000 clones, around 82% detected once. Germline assignment: CDR1 MNHNS and CDR2 SASEGT. The CDR3 length is 17 residues. V was shortened by 2 bases and J by 3 bases, with 17 bases between the two germline ends. Whole-study findings and limits: Presence/absence analysis assumed near-uniform sequencing depth across donors.

This TCR was sampled from a man between 25 and 39 years old in good health and CMV-seronegative. The sequenced material came from PBMCs. The chain combines TRBV6-1 with TRBJ1-3; D is possibly TRBD1 (6 bases). CDR3 coding DNA: TGTGCCAGCAGTGAAAATTGGGGGGGCGTAAATGGAAACACCATATATTTT. This sequence encodes CASSENWGGVNGNTIYF.